This T cell receptor (beta chain) is drawn from a study of regulatory T cells in long-lasting Graves disease. Study summary: More than 5 years of antithyroid drugs with positive TSH receptor antibodies defined persistent Graves' disease.

A remark on this clonotype: The antigen remains undetermined.

Time point described: persistent/refractory GD, antithyroid drugs over 5 years with positive TRAb. RNA from PBMCs was the source of the TCR library. Collection of peripheral blood (roughly 9.8 milliliters) was done using EDTA tubes. The CDR3 covers 15 residues. V dropped 4 bases and J dropped 1 base, with 13 bases sitting between them. Germline CDR1 reads SGHRS; CDR2 reads YFSETQ. Combining iRepertoire HTBI primers with Arm-PCR of CDR3 regions, the authors built TCR beta libraries. Each CDR3 protein is one row after TCRdb ran MiXCR on the multiplex PCR reads. The repertoire holds 450,000 or so distinct CDR3 sequences, with less than 25% as singletons. Regarding the study as a whole: Researchers examined only peripheral blood and not thyroid tissue. Preferential use of TRBV28, TRBJ1-2 and TRBJ2-5 was seen in persistent disease.

The clonotype originates from a female donor with Graves disease. This sequence joins TRBV5-1 and TRBJ2-3, with D perhaps TRBD1 or TRBD2 (5 bases each). The starting material was peripheral blood mononuclear cells (PBMCs), obtained when the disease was refractory, from a patient treated with antithyroid drugs. The CDR3 protein is CASSLVGDRTDTQYF. The CDR3 bases are TGCGCCAGCAGCCTCGTGGGGGACCGCACAGATACGCAGTATTTT.